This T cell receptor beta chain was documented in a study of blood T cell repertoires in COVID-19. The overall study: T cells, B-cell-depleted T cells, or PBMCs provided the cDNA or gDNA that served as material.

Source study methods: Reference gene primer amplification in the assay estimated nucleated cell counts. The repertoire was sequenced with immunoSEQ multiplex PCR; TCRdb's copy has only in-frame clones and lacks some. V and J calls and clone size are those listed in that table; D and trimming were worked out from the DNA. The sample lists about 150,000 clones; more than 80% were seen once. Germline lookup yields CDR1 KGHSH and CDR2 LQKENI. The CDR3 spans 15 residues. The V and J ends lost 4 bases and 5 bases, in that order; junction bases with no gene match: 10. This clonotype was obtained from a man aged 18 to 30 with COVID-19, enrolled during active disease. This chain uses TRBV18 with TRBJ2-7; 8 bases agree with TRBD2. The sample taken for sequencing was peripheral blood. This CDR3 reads CASSLRSGGPNEQYF. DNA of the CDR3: TGTGCCAGCTCACTCCGTTCGGGAGGGCCTAACGAGCAGTACTTC.